This T cell receptor beta chain came from a study of blood T cell repertoires in COVID-19. Study details: Researchers got acute and convalescent COVID-19 samples from the United States, Italy and Spain. Sample material is recorded as cDNA or gDNA derived from T cells, B-cell-depleted T cells, or PBMCs.

The length of the CDR3 is 16 residues. V shed 2 bases and J 4 bases; nucleotides not matched to a gene: 10. Germline loops: CDR1 MNHEY, CDR2 SVGAGI. This clone was found a few times. As originally analysed: The assay estimated nucleated cells by amplifying reference gene primers. The protocol was immunoSEQ multiplex PCR, while the TCRdb copy is restricted to in-frame clones and leaves out a portion. The DNA was the basis for D and trimming; V, J and clone size are from that table. The table lists roughly 200,000 clones, about 76% of them singletons. Patients from Seattle were sampled longitudinally, starting during active infection.

This clonotype was sampled from a woman aged 40 to 55 with COVID-19, enrolled during active disease. The gene calls are TRBV6-5 and TRBJ1-2; the match to TRBD1 covers 7 bases. Input material: peripheral blood. CDR3 DNA sequence: TGTGCCAGCAGTTACGGACAGGCCTCTCATCTCTATGGCTACACCTTC. Its protein product is CASSYGQASHLYGYTF.